These T cell receptor beta chains were read from a single sample in a study of blood T cell repertoires in COVID-19. TCRdb keeps only in-frame clones here, not all; method: immunoSEQ multiplex PCR. Of around 300,000 clones listed, around 92% are singletons. Material for sequencing was PBMCs or T cells enriched from blood (not recorded which). The origin of the receptors is a woman aged 25 to 45 who had recovered from COVID-19. Each CDR3 is given with its conserved first and last residue. The order of the fields is D gene, clone size, V gene, J gene, CDR3 protein, CDR3 DNA. The D gene is left open where the match is weak. Part of the rows lack a size; the others show once, few, many or a class for expanded clones.

>TRBD2|NA|TRBV25-1|TRBJ2-1
CASSEHSGRRANEQFF
TGTGCCAGCAGTGAGCATAGCGGGAGGCGGGCGAATGAGCAGTTCTTC
>NA|NA|TRBV19|TRBJ1-2
CADSHGYGYTF
TGTGCAGACAGTCATGGCTATGGCTACACCTTC
>NA|NA|TRBV7-9|TRBJ2-1
CASSLGQQAYNEQFF
TGTGCCAGCAGCCTAGGACAGCAAGCCTACAATGAGCAGTTCTTC
>NA|NA|TRBV6-5|TRBJ2-1
CASSPLISSYNEQFF
TGTGCCAGCAGTCCACTCATATCCTCCTACAATGAGCAGTTCTTC
>TRBD2|NA|TRBV18|TRBJ2-1
CASSPRLREGRNEQFF
TGTGCCAGCTCACCAAGGTTACGGGAGGGCCGAAATGAGCAGTTCTTC
>NA|once|TRBV5-8|TRBJ2-7
CASIRVLETMSYEQYF
TGTGCCAGCATCCGGGTTTTGGAAACTATGTCCTACGAGCAGTACTTC
>TRBD2|NA|TRBV9|TRBJ2-7
CASSVGVAGLYEQYF
TGTGCCAGCAGCGTAGGGGTAGCGGGACTGTACGAGCAGTACTTC
>NA|NA|TRBV7-9|TRBJ1-1
CASSNQGAPGAFF
TGTGCCAGCAGCAACCAGGGTGCCCCGGGAGCTTTCTTT
>TRBD2|NA|TRBV28|TRBJ2-5
CASGGGPGRETQYF
TGTGCCAGCGGCGGGGGGCCCGGAAGGGAGACCCAGTACTTC
>TRBD1|NA|TRBV28|TRBJ1-2
CASRPDRGSYGYTF
TGTGCCAGCAGGCCAGACAGGGGGTCCTATGGCTACACCTTC
>NA|NA|TRBV5-4|TRBJ2-2
CASSLQGNTGELFF
TGTGCCAGCAGCTTACAGGGAAACACCGGGGAGCTGTTTTTT
>NA|NA|TRBV6-1|TRBJ2-3
CASSEGSGSTDTQYF
TGTGCCAGCAGTGAAGGAAGCGGTAGCACAGATACGCAGTATTTT
>TRBD1|once|TRBV4-1|TRBJ2-2
CASSTNRGLNTGELFF
TGCGCCAGCAGCACAAACAGGGGCCTGAACACCGGGGAGCTGTTTTTT
>NA|few|TRBV19|TRBJ2-1
CASSIALLAAGSYNEQFF
TGTGCCAGTAGTATAGCTTTATTGGCGGCGGGCTCCTACAATGAGCAGTTCTTC
>NA|NA|TRBV6-6|TRBJ1-1
CASSPRERQYTEAFF
TGTGCCAGCAGTCCCCGGGAGCGACAGTACACTGAAGCTTTCTTT
>TRBD1|NA|TRBV19|TRBJ2-7
CASTSGRGLTLGYEQYF
TGTGCCAGTACCTCGGGTAGGGGGCTCACCCTTGGCTACGAGCAGTACTTC
>NA|few|TRBV6-1|TRBJ2-2
CASSELGLNTGELFF
TGTGCCAGCAGTGAATTGGGACTCAACACCGGGGAGCTGTTTTTT
>TRBD1|NA|TRBV2|TRBJ1-1
CASRDRGGLNTEAFF
TGTGCCAGCAGGGACAGGGGGGGTTTGAACACTGAAGCTTTCTTT
>NA|NA|TRBV5-4|TRBJ1-4
CASSSGGPRSNEKLFF
TGTGCCAGCAGCTCCGGGGGACCGCGAAGTAATGAAAAACTGTTTTTT
>NA|few|TRBV5-1|TRBJ2-2
CASSLVSSTGGELFF
TGCGCCAGCAGCTTGGTTAGCTCGACTGGCGGGGAGCTGTTTTTT
>TRBD1|NA|TRBV4-1|TRBJ2-1
CASSQEWGTGPLDEQFF
TGCGCCAGCAGCCAAGAATGGGGGACAGGGCCCTTGGATGAGCAGTTCTTC
>NA|NA|TRBV20-1|TRBJ2-7
CSVKGAVQYF
TGCAGTGTTAAAGGGGCAGTGCAGTACTTC
>NA|few|TRBV21-1|TRBJ1-1
CASSKEREEDTEAFF
TGTGCCAGCAGCAAAGAGAGGGAGGAGGACACTGAAGCTTTCTTT
>NA|NA|TRBV12-2|TRBJ1-5
CASRLALTMGHNSNQPQHF
TGTGCAAGTCGCTTAGCTCTGACGATGGGACACAATAGCAATCAGCCCCAGCATTTT
>TRBD1|NA|TRBV7-9|TRBJ1-1
CASSSHQGANTEAFF
TGTGCCAGCAGCTCTCACCAGGGGGCGAACACTGAAGCTTTCTTT
>TRBD2|NA|TRBV6-1|TRBJ2-7
CASSEKTVASGIAYEQYF
TGTGCCAGCAGTGAAAAGACGGTGGCTAGCGGGATCGCGTACGAGCAGTACTTC
>NA|NA|TRBV19|TRBJ2-7
CASSIVGDSYEQYF
TGTGCCAGTAGTATAGTCGGGGACTCCTACGAGCAGTACTTC
>NA|NA|TRBV18|TRBJ2-7
CASSREFTLAYEQYF
TGTGCCAGCTCACGTGAGTTTACGTTAGCCTACGAGCAGTACTTC
>TRBD2|NA|TRBV4-1|TRBJ2-2
CASSPEWTAKRGGELFF
TGCGCCAGCAGCCCGGAGTGGACGGCTAAGCGGGGTGGGGAGCTGTTTTTT
>NA|NA|TRBV6-5|TRBJ1-4
CASSRRTVGNEKLFF
TGTGCCAGCAGCCGCCGGACAGTCGGAAATGAAAAACTGTTTTTT
>TRBD1|NA|TRBV19|TRBJ1-1
CASSYSGQGNTEAFF
TGTGCCAGTAGTTACAGCGGACAGGGGAACACTGAAGCTTTCTTT
>NA|NA|TRBV5-6|TRBJ2-7
CASRTGIGQLGYEQYF
TGTGCCAGCAGGACAGGAATTGGACAGTTGGGCTACGAGCAGTACTTC
>TRBD2|NA|TRBV7-2|TRBJ2-7
CASSLELAGTAYEQYF
TGTGCCAGCAGCTTAGAGCTAGCGGGAACGGCCTACGAGCAGTACTTC
>TRBD2|once|TRBV18|TRBJ2-1
CASSPQSSTSGSYPGLYNEQFF
TGTGCCAGCTCACCACAATCAAGTACTAGCGGGAGTTACCCGGGCCTCTACAATGAGCAGTTCTTC
>NA|once|TRBV7-2|TRBJ2-7
CASSLVGGLAYEQYF
TGTGCCAGCAGCTTAGTCGGCGGGTTAGCCTACGAGCAGTACTTC
>TRBD1|NA|TRBV2|TRBJ1-1
CASKGGHARDTEAFF
TGTGCCAGCAAAGGGGGCCACGCGAGGGACACTGAAGCTTTCTTT
>NA|NA|TRBV7-2|TRBJ1-4
CASSLDYQGTNEKLFF
TGTGCCAGCAGCTTAGATTATCAGGGGACTAATGAAAAACTGTTTTTT
>TRBD1|NA|TRBV20-1|TRBJ1-5
CSASAAGGGYSNQPQHF
TGCAGTGCTAGTGCGGCAGGGGGCGGGTATAGCAATCAGCCCCAGCATTTT
>NA|NA|TRBV5-1|TRBJ2-1
CASSIGQSSYNEQFF
TGCGCCAGCAGCATCGGACAGAGCTCCTACAATGAGCAGTTCTTC
>NA|NA|TRBV9|TRBJ2-7
CASSWGSGSYEQYF
TGTGCCAGCAGCTGGGGTAGCGGCTCCTACGAGCAGTACTTC
>NA|few|TRBV7-3|TRBJ1-5
CASSSDQRGVQPQHF
TGTGCCAGCAGCTCCGACCAGCGAGGCGTTCAGCCCCAGCATTTT
>TRBD1|NA|TRBV5-5|TRBJ2-7
CASSFNPGQLFYEQYF
TGTGCCAGCAGTTTTAATCCGGGACAGCTATTCTACGAGCAGTACTTC
>TRBD2|NA|TRBV30|TRBJ2-2
CAWSVITSWGTRGTGELFF
TGTGCCTGGAGTGTAATTACCTCCTGGGGGACTAGGGGCACCGGGGAGCTGTTTTTT
>NA|NA|TRBV9|TRBJ1-2
CASSYQVGHGYGYTF
TGTGCCAGCAGCTATCAGGTTGGTCATGGCTATGGCTACACCTTC
>TRBD2|NA|TRBV3-1/TRBV3-2|TRBJ2-7
CASSQALAGLYEQYF
TGTGCCAGCAGCCAAGCCCTAGCGGGGCTCTACGAGCAGTACTTC
>TRBD1|NA|TRBV28|TRBJ1-1
CASSLRTGILIEAFF
TGTGCCAGCAGTTTGCGGACAGGGATTCTGATTGAAGCTTTCTTT
>NA|NA|TRBV9|TRBJ2-2
CASSVSSASTTGELFF
TGTGCCAGCAGCGTATCATCGGCTAGTACCACCGGGGAGCTGTTTTTT
>TRBD1|NA|TRBV27|TRBJ1-2
CASSGQGARGYTF
TGTGCCAGCAGTGGACAGGGGGCGCGGGGCTACACCTTC
>NA|NA|TRBV6-5|TRBJ2-7
CASSYSGAPGIEQYF
TGTGCCAGCAGTTACTCGGGGGCGCCAGGGATCGAGCAGTACTTC
>NA|NA|TRBV14|TRBJ2-2
CASSPLLAGELFF
TGTGCCAGCAGCCCCCTCCTCGCCGGGGAGCTGTTTTTT
>TRBD2|NA|TRBV6-4|TRBJ2-3
CASSNSGGTADTQYF
TGTGCCAGCAGTAATAGCGGGGGGACCGCAGATACGCAGTATTTT
>TRBD1|few|TRBV9|TRBJ1-3
CASSPTGNSGNTIYF
TGTGCCAGCAGCCCGACAGGGAACTCTGGAAACACCATATATTTT
>NA|once|TRBV7-9|TRBJ2-6
CASSLTDRSRSGANVLTF
TGTGCCAGCAGTCTAACGGACAGATCCCGCTCTGGGGCCAACGTCCTGACTTTC
>NA|NA|TRBV13|TRBJ2-3
CASSPCLAPSTDTQYF
TGTGCCAGCAGCCCCTGTCTAGCGCCTAGCACAGATACGCAGTATTTT